A single sample gave rise to the 20 T cell receptor beta chains below, sequenced in a study of OX40 agonist ivuxolimab in advanced cancers. The protocol was immunoSEQ multiplex PCR, while the TCRdb copy is restricted to in-frame clones and leaves out a portion. Counted here are approximately 35,000 clones, approximately 79% occurring once; the ten biggest clones make up 11%. Sequencing used CD4+ or CD8+ T cells sorted from blood, obtained in a trial of the OX40 agonist ivuxolimab. Receptor source: an adult with an advanced solid tumor such as melanoma, head and neck, liver or kidney cancer.

This CDR3 reads CASSVSYNEQFF. CDR3 bases: TGTGCCAGCAGTGTTAGTTACAATGAGCAGTTCTTC. V usage is TRBV6-1 and J usage is TRBJ2-1; D is unresolved. CDR3 length: 12 residues. Trimming removed 4 bases at V and 4 bases at J, with 5 bases between. Germline V CDR1 and CDR2: MNHNS, SASEGT.

V is TRBV7-7 and J is TRBJ2-6, with D possibly called TRBD1 or TRBD2 (6 bases each). Germline loops: CDR1 SSHAT, CDR2 FNYEAQ (reference sequence). V shed 2 bases and J shed 4 bases, with 12 bases lying between them. The CDR3 is 16 residues long. The CDR3 region has the DNA TGTGCCAGCAGCTTAAAAGGGGGGACCGGGGCCAACGTCCTGACTTTC. Residues: CASSLKGGTGANVLTF.

This clone came up once. This chain joins TRBV4-1 and TRBJ2-7; no clear D gene. Germline assignment: CDR1 MGHRA and CDR2 YSYEKL. CDR3 length: 15 residues. Trimming took off 0 bases at V and 3 bases at J, with 12 bases between the two ends. CDR3 sequence (DNA): TGCGCCAGCAGCCAAGATGAAGTTTCGGGCTACGAGCAGTACTTC. Translating gives CASSQDEVSGYEQYF.

A single count supports this clone. This rearrangement joins TRBV2 to TRBJ1-1, with 11 bases that match TRBD1. The ends lost 4 bases at V and 4 bases at J; junction bases unmatched: 5. The germline gives CDR1 SNHLY, CDR2 FYNNEI. The CDR3 is made up of 15 amino acids. CDR3 residues: CASSGLGQGATEAFF. The CDR3 DNA sequence: TGTGCCAGCAGTGGACTTGGACAGGGGGCCACTGAAGCTTTCTTT.

The rearrangement joins TRBV6-5 to TRBJ1-1, with 7 bases lining up with TRBD1. The trim removed 6 bases at V and 3 bases at J, leaving 10 bases unmatched. Germline CDR1 MNHEY, CDR2 SVGAGI. There are 15 residues in the CDR3. CDR3 residues: CASSKGTEPYTEAFF. CDR3 nucleotide sequence: TGTGCCAGCAGCAAGGGGACAGAACCTTACACTGAAGCTTTCTTT.

The chain couples TRBV7-9 to TRBJ1-6; D possibly corresponds to TRBD1 (5 bases). This CDR3 is built from 16 residues. V shed 0 bases and J shed 7 bases, with 13 bases lying between them. CDR1 is SEHNR, CDR2 FQNEAQ, per germline (reference sequence). As DNA, the CDR3 is TGTGCCAGCAGCTTAGCGTTCGCCAGGGTCAATTCACCCCTCCACTTT. It codes for CASSLAFARVNSPLHF. The whole variable domain, filled in from reference TRBV7-9 and TRBJ1-6, reads DTGVSQNPRHKITKRGQNVTFRCDPISEHNRLYWYRQTLGQGPEFLTYFQNEAQLEKSRLLSDRFSAERPKGSFSTLEIQRTEQGDSAMYLCASSLAFARVNSPLHFGNGTRLTVT.

This sequence joins TRBV6-1 and TRBJ2-5; maybe TRBD1 (6 bases). With 5 bases removed from V and 5 bases from J, the gap between germline ends came to 15 bases. The CDR3 contains 14 residues. Germline V gives CDR1 MNHNS, CDR2 SASEGT. The CDR3 protein is CASSLQGGSETQYF. The CDR3 coding sequence is TGTGCCAGCAGTCTCCAAGGGGGATCCGAGACCCAGTACTTC.

The chain recombines TRBV9 with TRBJ2-3; 11 bases line up with TRBD2. After removal of 4 bases from V and 2 bases from J, the junction contained 6 bases not matched to a gene. The V gene's germline CDR1 is SGDLS and CDR2 YYNGEE. The CDR3 spans 16 residues. In DNA, the CDR3 is TGTGCCAGCAGCTTTTCTAGCGGGGGGCCCACAGATACGCAGTATTTT. As protein: CASSFSSGGPTDTQYF.

J is TRBJ1-1 and V is TRBV7-2, with TRBD1 as a possible D gene (6 bases). The V end was cut by 4 bases, the J end by 5 bases, with 17 bases between. Germline loops: CDR1 SGHTA, CDR2 FQGNSA. CDR3 length: 15 residues. CDR3 protein: CASSSWAGGATEAFF. CDR3 DNA: TGTGCCAGCAGCTCCTGGGCGGGGGGGGCAACTGAAGCTTTCTTT.

The chain employs TRBV5-4 and TRBJ2-2; 7 bases map to TRBD1. This CDR3 is 15 amino acids long. Trimming removed 1 base from V and 5 bases from J; junction bases left unmatched: 5. The germline V gene has CDR1 SGHNT and CDR2 YYREEE (reference sequence). CDR3 sequence (DNA): TGTGCCAGCAGCTTGTCGAACAGGGGTACCGGGGAGCTGTTTTTT. It encodes CASSLSNRGTGELFF. Looking up the rest from reference TRBV5-4 and TRBJ2-2 gives the full variable domain: ETGVTQSPTHLIKTRGQQVTLRCSSQSGHNTVSWYQQALGQGPQFIFQYYREEENGRGNFPPRFSGLQFPNYSSELNVNALELDDSALYLCASSLSNRGTGELFFGEGSRLTVL.

This clone is medium-sized by share. V and J are TRBV7-9 and TRBJ1-1; D is unclear. V gave up 1 base and J gave up 1 base, with 7 bases separating them. The CDR3 length is 14 residues. Looked up from germline, CDR1 is SEHNR and CDR2 is FQNEAQ (reference sequence). CDR3 protein: CASSLGITNTEAFF. CDR3 nucleotide sequence: TGTGCCAGCAGCTTAGGCATAACGAACACTGAAGCTTTCTTT.

The chain has TRBV13 and TRBJ1-6; D uncertain. Germline V lookup: CDR1 PRHDT, CDR2 FYEKMQ (reference sequence). Between the trimmed V and J ends, which lost 5 bases and 0 bases, there was a span of 8 bases. The CDR3 runs to 15 residues. CDR3 nucleotides: TGTGCCAGCAGCCGCACGAGCTCCTATAATTCACCCCTCCACTTT. Translating it yields CASSRTSSYNSPLHF.

This clone was seen a single time. The chain links TRBV19 to TRBJ2-1; either TRBD1 or TRBD2 may supply D (5 bases each). CDR3 length equals 13 residues. The germline V gene encodes CDR1 LNHDA and CDR2 SQIVND (reference sequence). Trimming removed 4 bases from V and 6 bases from J, with 10 bases in between. CDR3 sequence: CASSRGTANEQFF. The CDR3 nucleotides are TGTGCCAGTAGTAGGGGGACGGCCAATGAGCAGTTCTTC. The full variable domain, rest sourced from reference TRBV19 and TRBJ2-1, is DGGITQSPKYLFRKEGQNVTLSCEQNLNHDAMYWYRQDPGQGLRLIYYSQIVNDFQKGDIAEGYSVSREKKESFPLTVTSAQKNPTAFYLCASSRGTANEQFFGPGTRLTVL.

This clone has a single count. The V call is TRBV10-1, the J call TRBJ1-4; D may be TRBD1 (6 bases). CDR1 WNHNN and CDR2 SYGVQD come from the germline V gene (reference sequence). The length of the CDR3 is 15 residues. Trimming removed 2 bases from V and 4 bases from J, with 11 bases in between. CDR3 nucleotide sequence: TGCGCCAGCAGTGAGGGACAGTCCTTTAATGAAAAACTGTTTTTT. Protein product: CASSEGQSFNEKLFF.

The chain links TRBV10-2 to TRBJ2-5; the match to TRBD2 covers 14 bases. This CDR3 spans 16 amino acids. Germline CDR1 is WSHSY and CDR2 is SAAADI. V lost 2 bases, J lost 5 bases, and 4 bases stayed unmatched. The CDR3 sequence is CASSEPRLAGGETQYF. Written as DNA, the CDR3 is TGCGCCAGCAGTGAGCCTAGACTAGCGGGGGGGGAGACCCAGTACTTC.

V is TRBV7-9 and J is TRBJ1-4, with 10 positions matching TRBD1. V lost 5 bases and J lost 3; bases outside the gene matches: 15. CDR3 length: 19 amino acids. In germline, CDR1 is SEHNR, CDR2 FQNEAQ (reference sequence). CDR3 DNA sequence: TGTGCCAGCAGCACTCGGCAGGACAGGGGGTTGGTGGCTAATGAAAAACTGTTTTTT. As protein: CASSTRQDRGLVANEKLFF. Variable domain in full (rest from reference TRBV7-9 and TRBJ1-4): DTGVSQNPRHKITKRGQNVTFRCDPISEHNRLYWYRQTLGQGPEFLTYFQNEAQLEKSRLLSDRFSAERPKGSFSTLEIQRTEQGDSAMYLCASSTRQDRGLVANEKLFFGSGTQLSVL.

The rearrangement uses TRBV6-1 and TRBJ2-1, with D unresolved. The V end lost 3 bases, the J end lost 5 bases, and 14 bases lay between the germline ends. Germline V gene lookup returns CDR1 MNHNS and CDR2 SASEGT. The CDR3 loop spans 15 amino acids. CDR3 nucleotides: TGTGCCAGCAGTGATTTTAGGGATCGTAACAATGAGCAGTTCTTC. Translated: CASSDFRDRNNEQFF.

This chain uses TRBV28 with TRBJ2-7, with 9 bases lining up with TRBD1. The germline CDR1 and CDR2 sequences are MDHEN and SYDVKM. Trimming cost V 5 bases and J 3 bases; bases outside gene matches: 8. The CDR3 has 15 amino acids. CDR3 residues: CASSPTRDRDYEQYF. Here the CDR3 DNA reads TGTGCCAGCAGTCCCACCCGGGACAGGGACTACGAGCAGTACTTC.

CDR3 in amino acids: CASSLSGTVPSTDTQYF. The CDR3 coding sequence is TGTGCCAGCAGCTTAAGCGGGACAGTACCTAGCACAGATACGCAGTATTTT. The J gene is TRBJ2-3, the V gene TRBV7-2; tentatively, D is TRBD1 or TRBD2 (7 bases each). The germline V and J ends were trimmed by 2 bases and 0 bases, with 15 bases remaining between them. This CDR3 region has 17 residues. Germline assignment: CDR1 SGHTA and CDR2 FQGNSA.

The J gene is TRBJ1-1, the V gene TRBV7-9; no clear D. This CDR3 comprises 14 residues. Germline-derived CDR1 and CDR2 are SEHNR and FQNEAQ (reference sequence). V lost 3 bases, J lost 0 bases, and 8 bases lay in between. CDR3 bases: TGTGCCAGCAGCTTGAAGATGATGAACACTGAAGCTTTCTTT. Protein sequence: CASSLKMMNTEAFF. The entire variable domain, with the rest obtained from reference TRBV7-9 and TRBJ1-1, is as follows: DTGVSQNPRHKITKRGQNVTFRCDPISEHNRLYWYRQTLGQGPEFLTYFQNEAQLEKSRLLSDRFSAERPKGSFSTLEIQRTEQGDSAMYLCASSLKMMNTEAFFGQGTRLTVV.